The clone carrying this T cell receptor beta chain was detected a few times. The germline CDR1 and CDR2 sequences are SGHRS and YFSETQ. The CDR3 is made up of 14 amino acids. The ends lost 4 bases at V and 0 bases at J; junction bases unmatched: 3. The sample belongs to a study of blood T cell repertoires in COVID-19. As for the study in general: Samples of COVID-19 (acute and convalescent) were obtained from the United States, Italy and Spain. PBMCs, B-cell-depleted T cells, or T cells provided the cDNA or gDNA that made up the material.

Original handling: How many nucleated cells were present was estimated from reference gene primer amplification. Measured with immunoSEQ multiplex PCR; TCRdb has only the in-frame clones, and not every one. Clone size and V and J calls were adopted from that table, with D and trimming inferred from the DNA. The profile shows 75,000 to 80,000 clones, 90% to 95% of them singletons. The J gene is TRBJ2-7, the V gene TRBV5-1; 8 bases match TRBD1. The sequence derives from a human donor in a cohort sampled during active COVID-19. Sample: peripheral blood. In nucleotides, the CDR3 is TGCGCCAGCAGCAACGGACAGGGCTCCTACGAGCAGTACTTC. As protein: CASSNGQGSYEQYF.